This TCR beta chain was identified during a study of blood T cells in healthy people across ages. Using a J-beta primer mix together with a sample-barcoded 5' primer, a second PCR was run for roughly 7 to 11 cycles. TCRdb independently ran MiXCR on the 5' RACE reads; one entry per CDR3 protein. The data contain roughly 790,000 distinct CDR3 sequences, around 40% of them singletons. Study-wide findings and caveats: When one million T cells were used, diversity estimates were thought to be underestimates.

This clonotype was found many times. Its target is not known. The CDR3 covers 16 residues. V gave up 0 bases and J gave up 0 bases, with 9 bases separating them. Germline V lookup: CDR1 ENHRY, CDR2 SYGVKD. Material for sequencing was blood. The V gene is TRBV10-3, the J gene TRBJ2-1; no firm D call. This TCR came from a woman aged 55-70 years in good health. The CDR3 DNA reads as TGTGCCATCAGTGAGTCAACTGGGCTCTCCTACAATGAGCAGTTCTTC. Its protein is CAISESTGLSYNEQFF.